This TCR beta chain was sequenced in a study of cytomegalovirus exposure and HLA in healthy donors. Study-level information: The 120 or so validation repertoires were produced on the same platform as the roughly 720 repertoires of the first cohort. This was reported in a later analysis. Overall study findings and caveats: Three of the chains that were CMV-associated were confirmed in vitro to be specific for CMV antigens. Many donors shared some public TCRs, even though most TCR sequences were rare.

The approximately 120-subject validation cohort, separate from the 666-subject first cohort, included the donors. A remark on this clone: Its antigen is unknown.

Assay: immunoSEQ multiplex PCR; the TCRdb copy retains only in-frame clones and omits some. The table has a few hundred thousand clones, 70% to 90% seen once. The CDR3 sequence is 15 residues long. CDR1 is SEHNR and CDR2 is FQNEAQ in the germline V gene (reference sequence). The V gene end was trimmed by 3 bases and the J gene end by 3 bases; junction bases not matched to a gene: 4. This clonotype was obtained from a woman aged 18-35 years in good health and CMV-seronegative. The genes are TRBV7-9 and TRBJ1-3; 8 bases map to TRBD1. Source material: PBMCs. Here the CDR3 reads CASSLGQEYGNTIYF. The CDR3 DNA is TGTGCCAGCAGCTTGGGACAGGAATATGGAAACACCATATATTTT.